This TCR beta chain was captured by sequencing in a study of technical replicates of blood from a handful of donors. Clones were sequenced by immunoSEQ multiplex PCR, and TCRdb holds only the in-frame ones, with some missing. The sample has tens of thousands of clones, approximately 95% seen once. V dropped 5 bases and J dropped 0; count of bases not matched to a gene: 12. In germline, CDR1 is MNHEY, CDR2 SMNVEV (reference sequence). This CDR3 has 17 residues. Sequenced input: T cells isolated from PBMCs. The clonotype comes from a human donor in good health. This sequence joins TRBV27 and TRBJ1-1, with 7 bases lining up with TRBD1. CDR3 bases: TGTGCCAGCAGTGATCAGTGGGGACAGAGCATGAACACTGAAGCTTTCTTT. It specifies CASSDQWGQSMNTEAFF.